This section outlines one T cell receptor beta chain sequence together with its context. This sample is part of a study of blood T cell repertoires in COVID-19. Overall study: Both acute and convalescent COVID-19 samples were obtained from the United States, Italy and Spain. Sample material is recorded as cDNA or gDNA derived from T cells, B-cell-depleted T cells, or PBMCs.

Study processing details: Counts of nucleated cells, estimated from reference gene primer amplification, were obtained. Data came from immunoSEQ multiplex PCR; TCRdb stores just in-frame clones and leaves some out. V, J and clone size reflect that table, while D and trimming were determined from the DNA. The sample has a few hundred thousand clones; 65% to 85% are singletons. Trimming pared 5 bases from V and 6 bases from J, leaving 6 bases between. The CDR3 spans 11 residues. The germline V gene encodes CDR1 SNHLY and CDR2 FYNNEI. The specimen sequenced was peripheral blood. This clonotype was sampled from a woman aged 40-49 years who had recovered from COVID-19. The chain is built from TRBV2 and TRBJ2-3; no clear D gene. The CDR3: CASSFSDTQYF. DNA for the CDR3: TGTGCCAGCAGTTTCTCGGATACGCAGTATTTT.